These 32 T cell receptor beta chains originate from one sample sequenced in a study of blood T cell repertoires in COVID-19. The table came from immunoSEQ multiplex PCR; TCRdb's copy has only in-frame clones and leaves some out. The sample includes 130,000 to 150,000 clones, 80% to 90% of them seen just once. Sequencing was done on a sample of peripheral blood. The source is an older woman with COVID-19, enrolled during active disease.

This chain's CDR3 is CASPRGSGGLTDTQYF. Written as DNA, the CDR3 is TGTGCCAGCCCCCGGGGTAGCGGGGGACTCACAGATACGCAGTATTTT. The chain joins TRBV13 to TRBJ2-3, with TRBD2 identical over 9 bases. J gave up 2 bases and V 8 bases, and 11 bases lay outside the gene matches. CDR3 length: 16 residues. Germline CDR1 and CDR2: PRHDT and FYEKMQ (reference sequence). The whole variable domain, filled in from reference TRBV13 and TRBJ2-3, reads AAGVIQSPRHLIKEKRETATLKCYPIPRHDTVYWYQQGPGQDPQFLISFYEKMQSDKGSIPDRFSAQQFSDYHSELNMSSLELGDSALYFCASPRGSGGLTDTQYFGPGTRLTVL.

The gene calls are TRBV3-1 (or the pseudogene TRBV3-2) and TRBJ2-2; no firm D call. Germline assignment: CDR1 LGHDT and CDR2 YNNKEL (reference sequence). The CDR3 has 16 amino acids. Between the trimmed V and J ends, which lost 2 bases and 0 bases, there was a span of 10 bases. The CDR3 sequence is CASSQTTPSNTGELFF. The CDR3 DNA reads as TGTGCCAGCAGCCAAACTACTCCTTCGAACACCGGGGAGCTGTTTTTT.

The chain links TRBV4-1 to TRBJ1-1; 12 nucleotides match TRBD1. The CDR3 spans 15 residues. Losses at the gene ends were 4 bases for V and 10 bases for J; bases not matched to a gene: 10. Germline V gives CDR1 MGHRA, CDR2 YSYEKL. This CDR3 reads CASSLEPGQGAGAFF. CDR3 nucleotide sequence: TGCGCCAGCAGCCTCGAACCGGGACAGGGGGCGGGAGCTTTCTTT.

In its sample, this clone was seen once. This chain uses TRBV11-2 with TRBJ1-1, with TRBD1 as a possible D gene (6 bases). Trimming removed 5 bases at V and 4 bases at J, with 14 bases between. In germline, CDR1 is SGHAT, CDR2 FQNNGV. CDR3 length equals 14 residues. The CDR3 region is CASSRLRGGTEAFF. As DNA, the CDR3 is TGTGCCAGCAGCCGACTTAGGGGGGGCACTGAAGCTTTCTTT.

The genes are TRBV4-2 and TRBJ1-2; D not resolved. This CDR3 spans 16 amino acids. V lost 0 bases and J 3 bases, leaving 14 bases between the germline ends. Germline lookup yields CDR1 LGHNA and CDR2 YNFKEQ. CDR3 in DNA: TGTGCCAGCAGCCAAGAGTCCAGGACTACTCACTATGGCTACACCTTC. Its protein product is CASSQESRTTHYGYTF.

The rearrangement uses TRBV6-5 and TRBJ1-2; 10 bases map to TRBD1. Trimming cost V 0 bases and J 8 bases; bases outside gene matches: 9. This CDR3 spans 16 amino acids. In germline, CDR1 is MNHEY, CDR2 SVGAGI. CDR3 amino acids: CASSYSWGQGIWGYTF. The CDR3 nucleotides read TGTGCCAGCAGTTACTCATGGGGACAGGGGATTTGGGGCTACACCTTC.

This clone has only one observation. The V gene is TRBV10-3, the J gene TRBJ1-2, with no clear D. This CDR3 comprises 14 residues. Germline CDR1 and CDR2: ENHRY and SYGVKD. Trimming left V 4 bases short and J 0 bases short, with 9 bases between. CDR3 in DNA: TGTGCCATCAGTGCCGGGAGTACTAACTATGGCTACACCTTC. It codes for CAISAGSTNYGYTF.

DNA of the CDR3: TGTGCCAGCAGCCTTACAGGGGCCGAGGTCACTGAAGCTTTCTTT. It specifies CASSLTGAEVTEAFF. This chain joins TRBV7-2 and TRBJ1-1; 7 nucleotides agree with TRBD1. The CDR3 loop spans 15 amino acids. Germline CDR1 and CDR2: SGHTA and FQGNSA. The V gene end was trimmed by 5 bases and the J gene end by 4 bases; junction bases not matched to a gene: 10.

This chain joins TRBV27 and TRBJ2-7, with D tentatively TRBD1 (5 bases). Germline CDR1 is MNHEY and CDR2 is SMNVEV (reference sequence). V lost 4 bases to trimming and J lost 2 bases, with 9 bases between them. The CDR3 covers 13 residues. DNA for the CDR3: TGTGCCAGCAGTTCGCAGGGTCCCTACGAGCAGTACTTC. Amino acids: CASSSQGPYEQYF.

The chain links TRBV19 to TRBJ2-2, with 7 bases lining up with TRBD1. The V gene's germline CDR1 is LNHDA and CDR2 SQIVND (reference sequence). V lost 10 bases, J lost 2 bases, and 7 bases stayed unmatched. This CDR3 has 14 residues. CDR3 nucleotides: TGTGCCATTCGGGACAGCCATAACACCGGGGAGCTGTTTTTT. Protein product: CAIRDSHNTGELFF. The full variable domain, completed using reference TRBV19 and TRBJ2-2, is DGGITQSPKYLFRKEGQNVTLSCEQNLNHDAMYWYRQDPGQGLRLIYYSQIVNDFQKGDIAEGYSVSREKKESFPLTVTSAQKNPTAFYLCAIRDSHNTGELFFGEGSRLTVL.

This sequence joins TRBV9 and TRBJ2-2, with 10 bases fitting TRBD2. With 4 bases clipped from V and 7 bases from J, the junction kept 7 bases outside the gene matches. Germline CDR1 SGDLS, CDR2 YYNGEE. The CDR3 is 15 residues long. CDR3 region: CASSRTSGNLGELFF. DNA for the CDR3: TGTGCCAGCAGCCGGACTAGCGGCAACCTCGGGGAGCTGTTTTTT.

The V gene is TRBV6-5, the J gene TRBJ2-7; D may be TRBD2 (6 bases). There are 13 residues in the CDR3. Germline loops: CDR1 MNHEY, CDR2 SVGAGI. V was pared by 6 bases and J by 3 bases, with 12 bases between. This CDR3 reads CASSGDSFYEQYF. CDR3 bases: TGTGCCAGCAGCGGGGACTCCTTCTACGAGCAGTACTTC.

This chain joins TRBV19 and TRBJ2-5; possibly TRBD2 for D (6 bases). The CDR3 consists of 15 residues. Germline assignment: CDR1 LNHDA and CDR2 SQIVND (reference sequence). With 6 bases removed from V and 2 bases from J, the gap between germline ends came to 16 bases. The CDR3: CASRLTPGGQETQYF. CDR3 sequence (DNA): TGTGCCAGTAGACTGACACCCGGAGGGCAAGAGACCCAGTACTTC.

This clone was recorded only once. The rearrangement uses TRBV14 and TRBJ2-7; maybe TRBD2 (6 bases). This CDR3 is 13 amino acids long. CDR1 is SGHDN, CDR2 FVKESK, per germline. Between the trimmed V and J ends, which lost 1 base and 9 bases, there was a span of 13 bases. The CDR3 loop reads CASSQGDSRGQYF. In DNA form, the CDR3 reads TGTGCCAGCAGCCAAGGAGACTCGCGGGGGCAGTACTTC. Full variable domain (remainder filled in from reference TRBV14 and TRBJ2-7): EAGVTQFPSHSVIEKGQTVTLRCDPISGHDNLYWYRRVMGKEIKFLLHFVKESKQDESGMPNNRFLAERTGGTYSTLKVQPAELEDSGVYFCASSQGDSRGQYFGPGTRLTVT.

The gene calls are TRBV10-3 and TRBJ2-7, with D possibly TRBD1 on 6 matching bases. The CDR3 totals 12 residues. Germline assignment: CDR1 ENHRY and CDR2 SYGVKD. V lost 10 bases to trimming and J lost 3 bases, with 13 bases between them. The CDR3 region has the DNA TGTGCCACCGGACAGCCCTACTACGAGCAGTACTTC. This gives the protein CATGQPYYEQYF.

The chain recombines TRBV19 with TRBJ2-3; TRBD2 aligns across 8 bases. Per the germline V gene, CDR1 is LNHDA and CDR2 is SQIVND (reference sequence). V trimming: 2 bases; J trimming: 8 bases; junction bases outside the gene matches: 12. The CDR3 loop spans 16 amino acids. CDR3 coding DNA: TGTGCCAGTAGTATACCAGGAGCGGGGGCCGGCGCTACGCAGTATTTT. Its protein is CASSIPGAGAGATQYF.

The gene calls are TRBV19 and TRBJ2-7; D possibly corresponds to TRBD2 (6 bases). CDR3 length: 19 amino acids. CDR1 is LNHDA, CDR2 SQIVND, per germline (reference sequence). The ends were cut back, 5 bases at V and 5 bases at J, with 31 bases in the middle. The DNA for the CDR3 is TGTGCCAGTAGTTCCCGAACCTCTACTCCGCGGGGAGGCTTACACGAGCAGTACTTC. This translates into CASSSRTSTPRGGLHEQYF.

The CDR3 protein is CASSFGWGVGEQFF. CDR3 nucleotide sequence: TGTGCCAGCAGTTTTGGTTGGGGGGTGGGTGAGCAGTTCTTC. V and J are TRBV27 and TRBJ2-1; D possibly corresponds to TRBD2 (6 bases). The germline gives CDR1 MNHEY, CDR2 SMNVEV (reference sequence). The CDR3 has 14 amino acids. The germline V and J ends were trimmed by 3 bases and 9 bases, with 15 bases remaining between them.

The V gene is TRBV7-9, the J gene TRBJ1-5; the D gene is possibly TRBD1 (5 bases). The germline V gene has CDR1 SEHNR and CDR2 FQNEAQ (reference sequence). Trimming took 1 base from V and 3 from J, leaving 10 bases between them. The CDR3 has 15 amino acids. CDR3 DNA: TGTGCCAGCAGCTTAGGTCCAGGGTTCAATCAGCCCCAGCATTTT. It translates to CASSLGPGFNQPQHF. Full variable domain (missing parts from reference TRBV7-9 and TRBJ1-5): DTGVSQNPRHKITKRGQNVTFRCDPISEHNRLYWYRQTLGQGPEFLTYFQNEAQLEKSRLLSDRFSAERPKGSFSTLEIQRTEQGDSAMYLCASSLGPGFNQPQHFGDGTRLSIL.

This clone was detected only a few times. The gene calls are TRBV10-3 and TRBJ2-7; TRBD1 might be the D (6 bases). Germline CDR1 and CDR2: ENHRY and SYGVKD. Deletions cut 5 bases from V and 2 bases from J, with 10 bases between. CDR3 length: 13 amino acids. The chain's CDR3 is CAISPGQTYEQYF. In nucleotides, the CDR3 is TGTGCCATCAGTCCTGGACAGACCTACGAGCAGTACTTC.

This clone has a handful of counts. The rearrangement links TRBV5-1 to TRBJ1-2; D is perhaps TRBD1 (5 bases). Germline values: CDR1 SGHRS, CDR2 YFSETQ. Trimming removed 4 bases from V and 6 bases from J, with 16 bases in between. The CDR3 has 14 amino acids. Here the CDR3 reads CASSPDQGLDGYTF. The DNA for the CDR3 is TGCGCCAGCAGCCCTGATCAGGGATTAGATGGCTACACCTTC.

This clone was seen just once. The J gene is TRBJ2-5, the V gene TRBV12-5; possible D gene TRBD2, 7 bases. With 3 bases removed from V and 5 bases from J, the gap between germline ends came to 13 bases. There are 14 residues in the CDR3. CDR1 is LGHNT, CDR2 FRNRAP, per germline. The CDR3 sequence: CASGLGGGLETQYF. Here the CDR3 DNA reads TGTGCTAGTGGTTTAGGCGGGGGCTTGGAGACCCAGTACTTC.

The rearrangement uses TRBV4-2 and TRBJ2-2, with a possible D match to TRBD1 (5 bases). Trimming left V 0 bases short and J 1 base short, with 18 bases between. Germline V gives CDR1 LGHNA, CDR2 YNFKEQ. There are 19 residues in the CDR3. The CDR3 region is CASSQEKGQKGMNTGELFF. Here the CDR3 DNA reads TGTGCCAGCAGCCAAGAGAAAGGGCAAAAGGGGATGAACACCGGGGAGCTGTTTTTT.

The chain combines TRBV5-6 with TRBJ2-1; TRBD1 matches at 9 bases. V was pared by 4 bases and J by 3 bases, with 11 bases of the junction left unmatched. The germline V gene encodes CDR1 SGHDT and CDR2 YYEEEE. The CDR3 extends over 17 amino acids. The CDR3 loop reads CASSPRRQGEYYNEQFF. In DNA, the CDR3 is TGTGCCAGCAGCCCTCGCCGACAGGGGGAATACTACAATGAGCAGTTCTTC.

The rearrangement uses TRBV19 and TRBJ1-5; TRBD1 matches at 9 bases. From germline, CDR1 is LNHDA and CDR2 SQIVND (reference sequence). This CDR3 has 16 amino acids. Trimming removed 5 bases from V and 2 bases from J; junction bases left unmatched: 7. CDR3 DNA: TGTGCCAGTAGTCCCGAGACAGGGGGACGCAATCAGCCCCAGCATTTT. It codes for CASSPETGGRNQPQHF.

V is TRBV19 and J is TRBJ2-7; 7 bases align to TRBD1. The CDR3 is 13 residues long. Germline assignment: CDR1 LNHDA and CDR2 SQIVND (reference sequence). V was pared by 5 bases and J by 6 bases, with 7 bases of the junction left unmatched. The chain's CDR3 is CASSVSGTVEQYF. The CDR3 bases are TGTGCCAGTAGTGTGTCGGGGACAGTCGAGCAGTACTTC. The variable domain in full, with the rest retrieved from reference TRBV19 and TRBJ2-7, is DGGITQSPKYLFRKEGQNVTLSCEQNLNHDAMYWYRQDPGQGLRLIYYSQIVNDFQKGDIAEGYSVSREKKESFPLTVTSAQKNPTAFYLCASSVSGTVEQYFGPGTRLTVT.

The chain has TRBV2 and TRBJ1-1, with D unclear. Germline values: CDR1 SNHLY, CDR2 FYNNEI. This CDR3 spans 13 amino acids. Trimming cost V 6 bases and J 4 bases, with 12 bases left between them. CDR3 residues: CASRRTGVTEAFF. For the CDR3, the DNA is TGTGCCAGCAGGAGGACGGGAGTCACTGAAGCTTTCTTT.

V usage is TRBV19 and J usage is TRBJ2-7, with D tentatively TRBD2 (6 bases). The CDR3 loop spans 15 amino acids. The V end lost 3 bases, the J end lost 0 bases, and 12 bases lay between the germline ends. The germline CDR1 and CDR2 sequences are LNHDA and SQIVND (reference sequence). CDR3 sequence (DNA): TGTGCCAGTAGTATGGAGGACTACTCCTCCTACGAGCAGTACTTC. Protein: CASSMEDYSSYEQYF.

The J gene is TRBJ2-7, the V gene TRBV15; D may be TRBD2 (7 bases). The CDR3 extends over 13 amino acids. Germline V gene sequence: CDR1 LNHNV, CDR2 YYDKDF (reference sequence). V was trimmed by 4 bases and J by 11 bases, leaving 18 bases between them. The CDR3 coding sequence is TGTGCCACCAGCAATATCGGGGGGCGAAGGAAGTACTTC. Amino acid sequence: CATSNIGGRRKYF.

CDR3 DNA sequence: TGTGCCAGCAGTTATAAAACAGGGGTTTGGTATGGCTACACCTTC. Its translation is CASSYKTGVWYGYTF. The chain uses TRBV6-5 and TRBJ1-2, with TRBD1 matching over 7 bases. V lost 3 bases, J lost 5 bases, and 9 bases stayed unmatched. This CDR3 region has 15 residues. Germline CDR1 reads MNHEY; CDR2 reads SVGAGI.

The rearrangement uses TRBV6-5 and TRBJ2-2; no clear D. Trimming cost V 5 bases and J 7 bases, with 8 bases left between them. There are 12 residues in the CDR3. Per the germline V gene, CDR1 is MNHEY and CDR2 is SVGAGI. CDR3 bases: TGTGCCAGCAGTCCGCTAGGCGGGGAGCTGTTTTTT. This gives the protein CASSPLGGELFF.

The chain joins TRBV5-1 to TRBJ1-1, with 7 bases identical to TRBD1. J lost 5 bases, V lost 4 bases, and 11 bases had no gene match. In germline, CDR1 is SGHRS, CDR2 YFSETQ. The CDR3 has 15 amino acids. This CDR3 reads CASSITQPRGTEAFF. The CDR3 coding sequence is TGCGCCAGCAGCATCACTCAGCCCAGGGGGACTGAAGCTTTCTTT. The full variable domain, its missing parts supplied by reference TRBV5-1 and TRBJ1-1, is KAGVTQTPRYLIKTRGQQVTLSCSPISGHRSVSWYQQTPGQGLQFLFEYFSETQRNKGNFPGRFSGRQFSNSRSEMNVSTLELGDSALYLCASSITQPRGTEAFFGQGTRLTVV.